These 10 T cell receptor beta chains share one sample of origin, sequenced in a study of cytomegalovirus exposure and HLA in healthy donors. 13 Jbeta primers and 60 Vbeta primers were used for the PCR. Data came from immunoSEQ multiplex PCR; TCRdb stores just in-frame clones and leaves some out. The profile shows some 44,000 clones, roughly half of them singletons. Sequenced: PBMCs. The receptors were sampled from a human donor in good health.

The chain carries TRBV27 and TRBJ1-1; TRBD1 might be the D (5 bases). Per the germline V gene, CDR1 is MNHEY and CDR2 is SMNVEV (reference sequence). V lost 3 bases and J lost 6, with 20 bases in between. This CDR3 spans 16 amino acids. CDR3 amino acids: CASSLTGRWGRAEAFF. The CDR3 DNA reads TGTGCCAGCAGTTTGACGGGACGGTGGGGGAGGGCTGAAGCTTTCTTT.

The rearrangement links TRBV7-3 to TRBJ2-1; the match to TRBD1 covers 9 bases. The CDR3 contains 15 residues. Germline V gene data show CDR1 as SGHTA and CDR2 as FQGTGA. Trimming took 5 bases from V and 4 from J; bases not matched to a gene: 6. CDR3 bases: TGTGCCAGCAGCCCACAGGGGGCGCAGTACAATGAGCAGTTCTTC. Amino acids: CASSPQGAQYNEQFF.

CDR3 nucleotides: TGTGCCAGCGGCAGCGGAGGAGGGCAGCCCCAGCATTTT. This encodes CASGSGGGQPQHF. This chain links TRBV6-1 with TRBJ1-5; unclear D gene. Germline CDR1 and CDR2: MNHNS and SASEGT. V was shortened by 8 bases and J by 7 bases, with 15 bases between the two germline ends. This CDR3 has 13 residues.

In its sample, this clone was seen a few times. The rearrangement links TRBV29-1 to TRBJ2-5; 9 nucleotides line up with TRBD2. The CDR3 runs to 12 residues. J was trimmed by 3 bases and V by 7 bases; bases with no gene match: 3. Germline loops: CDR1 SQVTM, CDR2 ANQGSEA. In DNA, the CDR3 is TGCAGCGCTTTAGCGGGGGAAGAGACCCAGTACTTC. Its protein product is CSALAGEETQYF.

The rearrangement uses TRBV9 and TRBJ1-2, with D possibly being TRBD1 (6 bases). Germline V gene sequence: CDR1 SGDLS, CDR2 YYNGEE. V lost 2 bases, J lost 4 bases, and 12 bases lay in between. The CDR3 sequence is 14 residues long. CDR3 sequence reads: CASSVGQTPYGYTF. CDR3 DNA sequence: TGTGCCAGCAGCGTCGGACAGACCCCCTATGGCTACACCTTC.

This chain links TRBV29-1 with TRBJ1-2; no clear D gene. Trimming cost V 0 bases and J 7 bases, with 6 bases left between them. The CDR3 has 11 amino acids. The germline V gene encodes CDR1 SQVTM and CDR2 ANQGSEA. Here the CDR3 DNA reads TGCAGCGTTGAAGATTCCGGTGGCTACACCTTC. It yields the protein CSVEDSGGYTF.

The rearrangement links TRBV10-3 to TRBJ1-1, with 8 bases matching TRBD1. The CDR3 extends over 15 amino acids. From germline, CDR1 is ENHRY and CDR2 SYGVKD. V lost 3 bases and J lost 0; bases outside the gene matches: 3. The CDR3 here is CAISDRTGMNTEAFF. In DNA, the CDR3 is TGTGCCATCAGTGACCGGACAGGGATGAACACTGAAGCTTTCTTT.

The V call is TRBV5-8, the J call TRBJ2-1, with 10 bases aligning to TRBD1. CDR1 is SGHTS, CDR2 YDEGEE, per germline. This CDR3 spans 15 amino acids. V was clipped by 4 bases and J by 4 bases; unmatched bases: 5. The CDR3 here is CASSLGQGSYNEQFF. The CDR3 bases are TGTGCCAGCAGCCTGGGACAGGGGAGTTACAATGAGCAGTTCTTC.

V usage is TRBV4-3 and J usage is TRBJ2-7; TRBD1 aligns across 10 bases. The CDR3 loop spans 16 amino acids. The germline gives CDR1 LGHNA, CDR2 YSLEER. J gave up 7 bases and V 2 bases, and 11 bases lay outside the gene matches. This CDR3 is CASSQITGTGVLEQYF. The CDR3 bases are TGCGCCAGCAGCCAAATCACCGGGACAGGGGTTTTAGAGCAGTACTTC.

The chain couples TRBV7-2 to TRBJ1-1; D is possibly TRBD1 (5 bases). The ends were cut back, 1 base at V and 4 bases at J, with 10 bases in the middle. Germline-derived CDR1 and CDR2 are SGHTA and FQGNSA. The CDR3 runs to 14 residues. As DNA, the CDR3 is TGTGCCAGCAGCTTAGGGGGGGGGATCACTGAAGCTTTCTTT. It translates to CASSLGGGITEAFF.